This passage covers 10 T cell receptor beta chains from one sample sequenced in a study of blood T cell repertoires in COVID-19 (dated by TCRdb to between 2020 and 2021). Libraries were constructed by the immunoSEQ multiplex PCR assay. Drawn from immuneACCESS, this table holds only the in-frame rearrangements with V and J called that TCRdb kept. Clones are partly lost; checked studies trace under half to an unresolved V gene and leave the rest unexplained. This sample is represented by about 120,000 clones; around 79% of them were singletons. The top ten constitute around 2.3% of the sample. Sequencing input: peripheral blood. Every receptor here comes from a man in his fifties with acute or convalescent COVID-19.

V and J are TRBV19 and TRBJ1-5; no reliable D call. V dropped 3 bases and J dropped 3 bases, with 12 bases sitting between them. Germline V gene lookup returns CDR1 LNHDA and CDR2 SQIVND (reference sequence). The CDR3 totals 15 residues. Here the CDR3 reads CASSIGGSVNQPQHF. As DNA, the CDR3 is TGTGCCAGTAGTATCGGCGGATCGGTCAATCAGCCCCAGCATTTT.

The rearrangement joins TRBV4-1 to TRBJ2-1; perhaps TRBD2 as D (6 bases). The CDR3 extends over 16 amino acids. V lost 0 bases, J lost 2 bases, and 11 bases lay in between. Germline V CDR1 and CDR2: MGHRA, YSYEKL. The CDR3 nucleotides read TGCGCCAGCAGCCAAGATAGTGCTAGCGCCTACAATGAGCAGTTCTTC. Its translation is CASSQDSASAYNEQFF.

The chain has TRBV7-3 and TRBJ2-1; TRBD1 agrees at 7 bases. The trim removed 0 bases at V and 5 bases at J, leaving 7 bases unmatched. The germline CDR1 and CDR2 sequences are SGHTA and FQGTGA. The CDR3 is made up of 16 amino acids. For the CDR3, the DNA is TGTGCCAGCAGCTTAACCCCTGGGGACAGCGACAATGAGCAGTTCTTC. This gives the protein CASSLTPGDSDNEQFF.

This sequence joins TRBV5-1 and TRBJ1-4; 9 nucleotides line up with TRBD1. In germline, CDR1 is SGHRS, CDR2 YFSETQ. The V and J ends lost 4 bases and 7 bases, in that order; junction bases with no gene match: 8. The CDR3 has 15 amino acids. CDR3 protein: CASSDQTGGGEKLFF. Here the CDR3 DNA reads TGCGCCAGCAGCGACCAGACAGGGGGAGGTGAAAAACTGTTTTTT.

Written as DNA, the CDR3 is TGCGCCAGCAGTCAGCCCCAGGAAAAACTGTTTTTT. Residues: CASSQPQEKLFF. V is TRBV23-1 and J is TRBJ1-4; D is unresolved. TRBV23-1 is noted as an ORF with a role that remains uncertain. The CDR3 runs 12 residues. V shed 3 bases and J shed 8 bases, with 7 bases lying between them.

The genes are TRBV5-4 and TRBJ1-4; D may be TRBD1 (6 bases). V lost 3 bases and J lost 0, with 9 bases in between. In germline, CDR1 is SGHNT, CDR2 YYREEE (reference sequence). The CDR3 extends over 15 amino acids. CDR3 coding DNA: TGTGCCAGCAGCTCCTCAGGGGCAACTAATGAAAAACTGTTTTTT. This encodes CASSSSGATNEKLFF.

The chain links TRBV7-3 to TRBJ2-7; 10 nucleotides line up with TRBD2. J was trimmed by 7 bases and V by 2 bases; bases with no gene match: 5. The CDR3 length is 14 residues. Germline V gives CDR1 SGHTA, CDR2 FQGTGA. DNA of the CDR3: TGTGCCAGCAGCTTAGCAGCGGGAGGGAATGAGCAGTACTTC. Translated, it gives CASSLAAGGNEQYF.

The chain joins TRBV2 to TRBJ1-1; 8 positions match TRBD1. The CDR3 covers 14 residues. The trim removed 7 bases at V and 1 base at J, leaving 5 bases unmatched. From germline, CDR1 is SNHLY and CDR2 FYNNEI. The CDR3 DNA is TGTGCCAGCACCGGACAGGGAACGAACACTGAAGCTTTCTTT. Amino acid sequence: CASTGQGTNTEAFF.

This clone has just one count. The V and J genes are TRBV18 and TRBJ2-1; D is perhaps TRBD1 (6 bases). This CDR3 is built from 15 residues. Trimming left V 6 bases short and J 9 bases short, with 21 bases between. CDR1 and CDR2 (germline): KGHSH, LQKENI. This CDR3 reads CASSAEQGSSGEQFF. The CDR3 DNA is TGTGCCAGCTCGGCTGAACAGGGAAGTAGTGGTGAGCAGTTCTTC.

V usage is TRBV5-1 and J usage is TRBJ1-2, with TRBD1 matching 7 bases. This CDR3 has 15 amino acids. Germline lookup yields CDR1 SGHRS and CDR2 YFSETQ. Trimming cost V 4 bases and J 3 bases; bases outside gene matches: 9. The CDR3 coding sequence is TGCGCCAGCAGCACTAGACAGGGTCTGGACTATGGCTACACCTTC. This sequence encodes CASSTRQGLDYGYTF. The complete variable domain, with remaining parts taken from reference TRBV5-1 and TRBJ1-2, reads KAGVTQTPRYLIKTRGQQVTLSCSPISGHRSVSWYQQTPGQGLQFLFEYFSETQRNKGNFPGRFSGRQFSNSRSEMNVSTLELGDSALYLCASSTRQGLDYGYTFGSGTRLTVV.